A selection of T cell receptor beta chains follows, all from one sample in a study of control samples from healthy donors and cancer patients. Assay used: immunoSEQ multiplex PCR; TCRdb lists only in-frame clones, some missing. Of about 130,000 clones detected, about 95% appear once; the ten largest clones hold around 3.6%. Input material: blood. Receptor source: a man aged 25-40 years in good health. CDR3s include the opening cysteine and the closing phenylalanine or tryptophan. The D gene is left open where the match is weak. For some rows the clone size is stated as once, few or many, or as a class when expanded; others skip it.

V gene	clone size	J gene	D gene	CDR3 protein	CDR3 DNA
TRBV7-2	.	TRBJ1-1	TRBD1	CASSGGVTEAFF	TGTGCCAGCTCAGGGGGCGTCACTGAAGCTTTCTTT
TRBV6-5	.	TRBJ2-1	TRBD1	CASSPGGTGNNEQFF	TGTGCCAGCAGCCCAGGGGGGACAGGGAACAATGAGCAGTTCTTC
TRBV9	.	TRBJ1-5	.	CASSVEGGGQPQHF	TGTGCCAGCAGCGTAGAAGGGGGTGGACAGCCCCAGCATTTT
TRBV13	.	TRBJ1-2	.	CASSLRPAKRDGYTF	TGTGCCAGCAGCTTAAGGCCAGCGAAACGTGATGGCTACACCTTC
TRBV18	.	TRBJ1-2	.	CASSVQDYGYTF	TGTGCCAGCTCAGTACAGGACTATGGCTACACCTTC
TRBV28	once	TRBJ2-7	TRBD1	CASRTIRNRGPSSYEQYF	TGTGCCAGCAGAACAATAAGAAACAGGGGGCCCAGCTCCTACGAGCAGTACTTC
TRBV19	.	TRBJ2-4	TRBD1	CASSMPRQGASGKNIQYF	TGTGCCAGTAGTATGCCCCGACAGGGGGCTTCGGGCAAAAACATTCAGTACTTC
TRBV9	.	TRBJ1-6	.	CASSVARVGSPLHF	TGTGCCAGCAGCGTAGCCAGGGTAGGATCACCCCTCCACTTT
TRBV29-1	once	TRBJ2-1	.	CSVGAGPREQFF	TGCAGCGTGGGTGCGGGCCCTAGAGAGCAGTTCTTC
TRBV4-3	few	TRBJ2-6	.	CASSQGHSGSGANVLTF	TGCGCCAGCAGCCAAGGACACTCCGGCTCTGGGGCCAACGTCCTGACTTTC
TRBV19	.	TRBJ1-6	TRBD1	CASSMDRDSPLHF	TGTGCCAGTAGTATGGACAGGGACTCACCCCTCCACTTT
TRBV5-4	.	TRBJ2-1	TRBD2	CASSLARAGGHNEQFF	TGTGCCAGCAGCTTGGCCCGCGCGGGGGGCCACAATGAGCAGTTCTTC
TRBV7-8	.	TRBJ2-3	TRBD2	CASSPRTSGESTDTQYF	TGTGCCAGCAGCCCGAGGACTAGCGGGGAGAGCACAGATACGCAGTATTTT
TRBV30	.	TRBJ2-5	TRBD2	CACKGRVRETQYF	TGTGCCTGCAAGGGGAGGGTACGAGAGACCCAGTACTTC
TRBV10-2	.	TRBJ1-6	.	CASSESRDNSPLHF	TGCGCCAGCAGTGAGTCGAGGGATAATTCACCCCTCCACTTT
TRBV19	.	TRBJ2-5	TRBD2	CASSIELAGGPETQYF	TGTGCCAGTAGTATAGAGCTAGCGGGGGGGCCAGAGACCCAGTACTTC
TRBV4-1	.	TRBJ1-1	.	CASSQGMLANTEAFF	TGCGCCAGCAGCCAAGGGATGTTAGCGAACACTGAAGCTTTCTTT
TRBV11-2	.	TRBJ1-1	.	CASSFGTLRRNTEAFF	TGTGCCAGCAGCTTTGGGACACTAAGGCGTAACACTGAAGCTTTCTTT
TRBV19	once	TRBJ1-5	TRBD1	CASILTGGRQPQHF	TGTGCCAGTATTTTGACAGGGGGCCGTCAGCCCCAGCATTTT
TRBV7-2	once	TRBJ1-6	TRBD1	CASSPRQGGGSPLHF	TGTGCCAGCAGCCCGAGACAGGGCGGTGGATCACCCCTCCACTTT
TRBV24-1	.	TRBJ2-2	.	CATSGRRGTGELFF	TGTGCCACCAGCGGGCGTAGGGGAACCGGGGAGCTGTTTTTT
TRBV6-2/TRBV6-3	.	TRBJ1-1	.	CASSYRAEAFF	TGTGCCAGCAGTTACAGGGCTGAAGCTTTCTTT
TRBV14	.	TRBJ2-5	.	CASSQDLSSETQYF	TGTGCCAGCAGCCAAGATTTAAGTTCTGAGACCCAGTACTTC
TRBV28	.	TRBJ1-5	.	CASSFRGNSNQPQHF	TGTGCCAGCAGTTTTCGGGGGAATAGCAATCAGCCCCAGCATTTT
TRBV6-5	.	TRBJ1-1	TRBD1	CASSPYRGAEAFF	TGTGCCAGCAGTCCCTACAGGGGAGCCGAAGCTTTCTTT
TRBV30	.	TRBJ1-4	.	CAWSKNLDEKLFF	TGTGCCTGGAGTAAAAACCTGGATGAAAAACTGTTTTTT
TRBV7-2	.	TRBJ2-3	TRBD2	CASRLAGGPPDTQYF	TGTGCCAGCAGATTAGCGGGGGGGCCTCCAGATACGCAGTATTTT
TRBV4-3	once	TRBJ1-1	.	CASSQDWQGITNTEAFF	TGCGCCAGCAGCCAAGACTGGCAGGGGATAACGAACACTGAAGCTTTCTTT
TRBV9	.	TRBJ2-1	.	CASSLSGYGNEQFF	TGTGCCAGCAGCTTAAGCGGCTATGGGAATGAGCAGTTCTTC
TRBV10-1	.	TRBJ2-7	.	CASSSGSNFYEQYF	TGCGCCAGCAGCTCGGGATCGAACTTCTACGAGCAGTACTTC
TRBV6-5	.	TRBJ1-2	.	CASSKTGPYGYTF	TGTGCCAGCAGCAAAACAGGGCCCTATGGCTACACCTTC
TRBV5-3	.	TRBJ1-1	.	CARSLWPPRGGTEAFF	TGTGCCAGAAGCTTGTGGCCGCCTCGGGGAGGCACTGAAGCTTTCTTT
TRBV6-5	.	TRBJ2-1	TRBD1	CASREGGQGNEQFF	TGTGCCAGCAGAGAGGGAGGACAGGGCAATGAGCAGTTCTTC
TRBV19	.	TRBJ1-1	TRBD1	CASSFTGTGNTEAFF	TGTGCCAGTAGTTTCACCGGGACAGGGAACACTGAAGCTTTCTTT
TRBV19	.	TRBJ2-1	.	CASSRNGFSSYNEQFF	TGTGCCAGTAGTAGAAACGGGTTTAGCTCCTACAATGAGCAGTTCTTC